This T cell receptor (beta chain) emerged from a study of blood T cell repertoires in COVID-19. About the research overall: The origin of the acute and convalescent COVID-19 samples was the United States, Italy and Spain. PBMCs, B-cell-depleted T cells, or T cells provided the cDNA or gDNA that made up the material.

This clone was seen once. Original analysis: Reference gene primer amplification yielded estimated nucleated cell counts. This table comes from immunoSEQ multiplex PCR, and its TCRdb copy is limited to in-frame clones, with some not included. D and trimming were read from the DNA, whereas the V and J calls and clone size are those reported in that table. The sample records 200,000 to 250,000 clones, 80% to 90% being singletons. The CDR3 has 15 amino acids. V shed 4 bases and J shed 0 bases, with 10 bases lying between them. CDR1 is LGHDT, CDR2 YNNKEL, per germline (reference sequence). Sequenced: peripheral blood. This sequence originates from a woman in her forties who had recovered from COVID-19. The chain has TRBV3-1 (or the pseudogene TRBV3-2) and TRBJ2-1; D is undetermined. CDR3 sequence (DNA): TGTGCCAGCAGCCTAAACTCTATCTCCTACAATGAGCAGTTCTTC. Translated: CASSLNSISYNEQFF.